The 30 T cell receptor beta chains in this list originate from one sample, sequenced in a study of blood T cell repertoires in COVID-19. Sequenced by immunoSEQ multiplex PCR; TCRdb stores in-frame clones only, minus some. The profile shows under 200,000 clones, more than 65% of them singletons. Sequencing was performed on peripheral blood. Receptors originate from a human donor with acute or convalescent COVID-19. The donor label of this sample is uncertain.

The chain's CDR3 is CASTTGQNYGYTF. The DNA for the CDR3 is TGTGCCAGCACCACGGGACAGAACTATGGCTACACCTTC. J is TRBJ1-2 and V is TRBV6-5, with 7 bases identical to TRBD1. The germline V gene encodes CDR1 MNHEY and CDR2 SVGAGI. J lost 2 bases, V lost 7 bases, and 4 bases had no gene match. The CDR3 totals 13 residues.

The V and J genes are TRBV28 and TRBJ1-1, with D uncertain. CDR3 length: 12 residues. Trimming left V 7 bases short and J 1 base short, with 7 bases between. CDR1 MDHEN and CDR2 SYDVKM come from the germline V gene. CDR3 in amino acids: CASTEANTEAFF. CDR3 bases: TGTGCCAGCACGGAGGCGAACACTGAAGCTTTCTTT.

The genes are TRBV5-1 and TRBJ1-2, with 9 bases aligning to TRBD1. The germline CDR1 and CDR2 sequences are SGHRS and YFSETQ. After removal of 0 bases from V and 1 base from J, the junction contained 4 bases not matched to a gene. The CDR3 runs to 16 residues. The CDR3 nucleotides read TGCGCCAGCAGCTTGGCCTCGACAGGGGGTAACTATGGCTACACCTTC. This translates into CASSLASTGGNYGYTF. Full variable domain (rest looked up from reference TRBV5-1 and TRBJ1-2): KAGVTQTPRYLIKTRGQQVTLSCSPISGHRSVSWYQQTPGQGLQFLFEYFSETQRNKGNFPGRFSGRQFSNSRSEMNVSTLELGDSALYLCASSLASTGGNYGYTFGSGTRLTVV.

The chain recombines TRBV7-8 with TRBJ2-7; possible D gene TRBD2, 5 bases. This CDR3 has 11 amino acids. Trimming removed 9 bases at V and 7 bases at J, with 13 bases between. Germline V lookup: CDR1 SGHVS, CDR2 FQNEAQ. The CDR3 sequence is CASAGRGEQYF. The CDR3 coding sequence is TGTGCCAGTGCCGGGCGAGGGGAGCAGTACTTC.

The chain carries TRBV4-1 and TRBJ1-2; 8 positions agree with TRBD1. After removal of 0 bases from V and 1 base from J, the junction contained 7 bases not matched to a gene. The germline V gene has CDR1 MGHRA and CDR2 YSYEKL. The CDR3 covers 17 residues. The CDR3 reads CASSQDGRGRINYGYTF. The DNA of the CDR3 is TGCGCCAGCAGCCAAGATGGCAGGGGGCGGATTAACTATGGCTACACCTTC.

On this clone: Other DNA sequences in this specimen translate into the identical CDR3. The chain joins TRBV18 to TRBJ2-7; D is perhaps TRBD2 (5 bases). The CDR3 runs 13 residues. V lost 2 bases to trimming and J lost 0 bases, with 5 bases between them. CDR1 and CDR2 from the germline V gene are KGHSH and LQKENI. CDR3 protein: CASSPGSSYEQYF. The CDR3 region has the DNA TGTGCCAGCTCACCAGGGAGCTCCTACGAGCAGTACTTC.

In its sample, this clone was seen once. The chain couples TRBV7-2 to TRBJ2-5, with D uncertain. Germline CDR1 and CDR2: SGHTA and FQGNSA. Trimming removed 5 bases from V and 1 base from J, with 11 bases in between. The CDR3 loop spans 14 amino acids. The CDR3 DNA is TGTGCCAGCAGCCATTTCAAATCCCAAGAGACCCAGTACTTC. Translating it yields CASSHFKSQETQYF.

The chain is built from TRBV2 and TRBJ1-6, with TRBD1 matching over 9 bases. The ends lost 8 bases at V and 7 bases at J; junction bases unmatched: 9. Germline CDR1 and CDR2: SNHLY and FYNNEI. The length of the CDR3 is 15 residues. The CDR3 loop reads CASGGTGIGNSPLHF. The CDR3 DNA reads as TGTGCCAGCGGCGGGACAGGGATCGGCAATTCACCCCTCCACTTT.

The CDR3 spells CASSAGLNYNEQFF. CDR3 bases: TGTGCCAGTAGCGCGGGACTGAACTACAATGAGCAGTTCTTC. The chain links TRBV19 to TRBJ2-1, with D possibly TRBD2 on 6 matching bases. CDR1 LNHDA and CDR2 SQIVND come from the germline V gene (reference sequence). There are 14 residues in the CDR3. With 6 bases removed from V and 3 bases from J, the gap between germline ends came to 12 bases. Supplemented by reference TRBV19 and TRBJ2-1, the full variable domain reads DGGITQSPKYLFRKEGQNVTLSCEQNLNHDAMYWYRQDPGQGLRLIYYSQIVNDFQKGDIAEGYSVSREKKESFPLTVTSAQKNPTAFYLCASSAGLNYNEQFFGPGTRLTVL.

This chain links TRBV2 with TRBJ1-2; D ambiguous. Germline CDR1 reads SNHLY; CDR2 reads FYNNEI. The CDR3 is 14 residues long. The V end was cut by 6 bases, the J end by 4 bases, with 15 bases between. The CDR3 protein is CASRRGISSYGYTF. Written as DNA, the CDR3 is TGTGCCAGCAGACGGGGTATTTCCTCCTATGGCTACACCTTC.

This chain uses TRBV6-1 with TRBJ1-4, with 8 positions matching TRBD1. V was pared by 2 bases and J by 7 bases, with 9 bases of the junction left unmatched. This CDR3 comprises 16 residues. CDR1 is MNHNS and CDR2 is SASEGT in the germline V gene. CDR3 in amino acids: CASSEFSAGGFEKLFF. CDR3 DNA sequence: TGTGCCAGCAGTGAATTCTCGGCAGGGGGCTTTGAAAAACTGTTTTTT.

The genes are TRBV30 and TRBJ2-2; TRBD2 matches 10 bases. Losses at the gene ends were 1 base for V and 1 base for J; bases not matched to a gene: 0. CDR3 size: 15 residues. In germline, CDR1 is GTSNPN, CDR2 SVGIG (reference sequence). The CDR3 DNA is TGTGCCTGGAGTGGGACTAGCGGGAACACCGGGGAGCTGTTTTTT. Its protein is CAWSGTSGNTGELFF.

V is TRBV21-1 and J is TRBJ2-7; TRBD2, the table's D call, was not compared with the DNA. TRBV21-1 is a pseudogene segment. The CDR3 is 15 residues long. The CDR3 sequence is CASGGRDLSSYEQYF. CDR3 bases: TGTGCCAGCGGGGGGAGGGACCTCAGCTCCTACGAGCAGTACTTC.

This sequence joins TRBV7-3 and TRBJ2-3; the D gene is possibly TRBD2 (6 bases). The ends were cut back, 5 bases at V and 1 base at J, with 7 bases in the middle. The CDR3 length is 13 residues. Germline V gene sequence: CDR1 SGHTA, CDR2 FQGTGA. CDR3 residues: CASSPGGTDTQYF. As DNA, the CDR3 is TGTGCCAGCAGCCCGGGGGGCACAGATACGCAGTATTTT.

V gene TRBV6-5 combines with J gene TRBJ2-1, with 9 nucleotides matching TRBD1. Germline CDR1 reads MNHEY; CDR2 reads SVGAGI. The CDR3 is made up of 14 amino acids. The V and J ends lost 7 bases and 9 bases, in that order; junction bases with no gene match: 10. CDR3 in amino acids: CASKRDRADAEQFF. The CDR3, as DNA: TGTGCCAGCAAAAGGGACAGGGCAGACGCTGAGCAGTTCTTC.

The chain employs TRBV9 and TRBJ1-6; TRBD1 matches 9 bases. The junction had 8 bases not matched to a gene; V was cut back by 3 bases and J by 7 bases. CDR3 size: 16 residues. CDR1 SGDLS and CDR2 YYNGEE come from the germline V gene. This chain's CDR3 is CASSGEQGARNSPLHF. CDR3 coding DNA: TGTGCCAGCAGCGGGGAACAGGGGGCAAGGAATTCACCCCTCCACTTT. The complete variable domain, with remaining parts taken from reference TRBV9 and TRBJ1-6, reads DSGVTQTPKHLITATGQRVTLRCSPRSGDLSVYWYQQSLDQGLQFLIQYYNGEERAKGNILERFSAQQFPDLHSELNLSSLELGDSALYFCASSGEQGARNSPLHFGNGTRLTVT.

The gene calls are TRBV18 and TRBJ1-2, with D possibly TRBD1 on 5 matching bases. The length of the CDR3 is 16 residues. V was shortened by 2 bases and J by 4 bases, with 17 bases between the two germline ends. The V gene's germline CDR1 is KGHSH and CDR2 LQKENI. The CDR3 sequence is CASSPFDDSSSYGYTF. The CDR3 DNA follows: TGTGCCAGCTCACCATTTGATGACAGTTCCTCCTATGGCTACACCTTC.

This chain uses TRBV6-5 with TRBJ2-5; D ambiguous. This CDR3 contains 12 residues. CDR1 MNHEY and CDR2 SVGAGI come from the germline V gene. V was clipped by 8 bases and J by 5 bases, with 12 bases between them. CDR3 nucleotide sequence: TGTGCCAGCTTTACTCGGTGGGAGACCCAGTACTTC. It yields the protein CASFTRWETQYF.

This chain joins TRBV7-6 and TRBJ1-3; TRBD1 is a possible D gene (5 bases). V was pared by 4 bases and J by 4 bases, with 11 bases between. Per the germline V gene, CDR1 is SGHVS and CDR2 is FNYEAQ. There are 14 residues in the CDR3. The CDR3 sequence: CASSSPGGGNTIYF. The CDR3 bases are TGTGCCAGCAGCTCACCGGGGGGGGGAAACACCATATATTTT.

V is TRBV19 and J is TRBJ2-3, with 11 bases that match TRBD1. Per germline, CDR1 LNHDA and CDR2 SQIVND (reference sequence). CDR3 length: 17 residues. The V and J ends lost 5 bases and 4 bases, in that order; junction bases with no gene match: 11. Here the CDR3 reads CASSGPGQGAWADTQYF. The CDR3, as DNA: TGTGCCAGTAGTGGGCCCGGACAGGGGGCATGGGCAGATACGCAGTATTTT.

The chain carries TRBV25-1 and TRBJ1-1; 8 bases agree with TRBD1. This CDR3 is built from 14 residues. V gave up 6 bases and J gave up 5 bases; unmatched junction bases: 8. Germline CDR1 MGHDK, CDR2 SYGVNS. CDR3 in amino acids: CASSKDRGDTEAFF. Written as DNA, the CDR3 is TGTGCCAGCAGCAAAGACAGGGGAGATACTGAAGCTTTCTTT.

The J gene is TRBJ2-5, the V gene TRBV6-1; D is unclear. The V gene lost 2 bases and the J gene lost 4 bases, with 8 bases spanning the gap. This CDR3 is built from 13 residues. Germline V gene data show CDR1 as MNHNS and CDR2 as SASEGT. The CDR3, as DNA: TGTGCCAGCAGTGAACTGGTCGGAGAGACCCAGTACTTC. Residues: CASSELVGETQYF.

In this sample, this clone turned up a few times. The sample has other DNA sequences that encode this CDR3 too. The chain recombines TRBV9 with TRBJ2-7, with a possible D match to TRBD1 (5 bases). The V gene lost 0 bases and the J gene lost 3 bases, with 10 bases spanning the gap. The CDR3 runs to 14 residues. Germline CDR1 is SGDLS and CDR2 is YYNGEE. The CDR3 spells CASSVGQGNYEQYF. The CDR3, as DNA: TGTGCCAGCAGCGTAGGTCAGGGAAACTACGAGCAGTACTTC.

V gene TRBV6-5 combines with J gene TRBJ1-6, with D perhaps matching TRBD1 (6 bases). The CDR3 totals 15 residues. The germline V gene encodes CDR1 MNHEY and CDR2 SVGAGI. Trimming left V 3 bases short and J 7 bases short, with 13 bases between. CDR3 nucleotides: TGTGCCAGCAGTTATAGGTGGCAGGGGAATTCACCCCTCCACTTT. This translates into CASSYRWQGNSPLHF.

The V and J genes are TRBV2 and TRBJ1-5, with D possibly matching TRBD1 (5 bases). Trimming shortened V by 8 bases and J by 0 bases, and 8 bases separated the two germline ends. Germline loops: CDR1 SNHLY, CDR2 FYNNEI. The CDR3 spans 13 residues. The CDR3 protein is CASQGDSNQPQHF. The CDR3 region has the DNA TGTGCCAGCCAGGGCGATAGCAATCAGCCCCAGCATTTT.

This rearrangement joins TRBV9 to TRBJ2-7, with 8 nucleotides matching TRBD1. This CDR3 contains 14 residues. V gave up 1 base and J gave up 4 bases; unmatched junction bases: 4. The V gene's germline CDR1 is SGDLS and CDR2 YYNGEE. CDR3 nucleotide sequence: TGTGCCAGCAGCGTATCACAGGGGGAATACGAGCAGTACTTC. Protein sequence: CASSVSQGEYEQYF.

The chain is built from TRBV29-1 and TRBJ2-7; D perhaps matches TRBD2 (6 bases). CDR1 is SQVTM, CDR2 ANQGSEA, per germline. CDR3 size: 14 residues. Trimming stripped 4 bases from V and 7 bases from J, with 20 bases between. The CDR3 sequence: CSVGWRRGAGEQYF. CDR3 coding DNA: TGCAGCGTTGGTTGGAGGAGGGGCGCGGGGGAGCAGTACTTC.

Only one count was recorded for this clone. The genes are TRBV5-1 and TRBJ1-5; tentatively, D is TRBD1 (5 bases). The CDR3 has 13 residues. With 4 bases removed from V and 5 bases from J, the gap between germline ends came to 10 bases. Germline-derived CDR1 and CDR2 are SGHRS and YFSETQ. DNA of the CDR3: TGCGCCAGCAGCCTCCAGGGTGATCAGCCCCAGCATTTT. Encoded protein: CASSLQGDQPQHF. The variable domain in full, with the rest retrieved from reference TRBV5-1 and TRBJ1-5, is KAGVTQTPRYLIKTRGQQVTLSCSPISGHRSVSWYQQTPGQGLQFLFEYFSETQRNKGNFPGRFSGRQFSNSRSEMNVSTLELGDSALYLCASSLQGDQPQHFGDGTRLSIL.

This clone was observed a handful of times. The chain employs TRBV7-3 and TRBJ1-4; D gene unclear. V was pared by 5 bases and J by 5 bases, with 9 bases between. CDR3 size: 13 residues. Germline V lookup: CDR1 SGHTA, CDR2 FQGTGA. Here the CDR3 DNA reads TGTGCCAGCAGCCCTTCAGCGAATGAAAAACTGTTTTTT. It is translated as CASSPSANEKLFF.

This clone was recorded only once. The V gene is TRBV4-2, the J gene TRBJ2-7, with TRBD2 matching 9 bases. V lost 1 base to trimming and J lost 5 bases; unmatched junction nucleotides: 12. Germline-derived CDR1 and CDR2 are LGHNA and YNFKEQ. This CDR3 region has 17 residues. CDR3 sequence reads: CASSQATKGGGADEQYF. CDR3 coding DNA: TGTGCCAGCAGCCAAGCCACCAAGGGCGGGGGGGCCGACGAGCAGTACTTC.